The 7 T cell receptor beta chains presented below share a single source sample, sequenced in a study of T-cell reconstitution after alpha-beta-depleted transplantation in children. Researchers prepared the TCRbeta library using unique molecular identifiers, the study reports. TCRdb analysed the PCR reads with MiXCR anew, one entry per CDR3 protein. The sample gives some 95,000 distinct CDR3 sequences, 20% to 30% of which show up once; about 22% is in the top ten. The material sequenced was PBMCs, taken before TCRalphabeta/CD19-depleted stem cell transplant. These TCRs come from a boy under 10 years old with acute lymphoblastic leukemia, due to receive a stem cell transplant.

The chain has TRBV7-2 and TRBJ2-3; 7 positions match TRBD2. The V and J ends lost 5 bases and 8 bases, in that order; junction bases with no gene match: 10. The CDR3 totals 14 residues. Germline loops: CDR1 SGHTA, CDR2 FQGNSA. CDR3 nucleotide sequence: TGTGCCAGCAGCCCATCTAGCGGAGATGGTACGCAGTATTTT. Translating gives CASSPSSGDGTQYF.

This rearrangement joins TRBV6-5 to TRBJ2-3; maybe TRBD2 (6 bases). The CDR3 has 15 residues. Germline V gene data show CDR1 as MNHEY and CDR2 as SVGAGI. The V and J ends lost 3 bases and 8 bases respectively, with 18 bases between them. This CDR3 reads CASSYMGEVKVTQYF. CDR3 coding DNA: TGTGCCAGCAGTTATATGGGGGAGGTAAAAGTTACGCAGTATTTT.

The chain uses TRBV6-1 and TRBJ1-2; TRBD1 agrees at 9 bases. V shed 6 bases, J shed 6 bases, and the junction held 8 bases outside the gene matches. The germline V gene encodes CDR1 MNHNS and CDR2 SASEGT. This CDR3 contains 14 residues. The CDR3 region is CASRRTGETNGYTF. The CDR3 bases are TGTGCCAGCAGGCGGACAGGGGAAACCAATGGCTACACCTTC.

Details on this clonotype: A single base separates this from a much larger clone, so it may be a read error. In this CDR3 the conserved last residue, phenylalanine or tryptophan, is missing, so a read error is likely. The CDR3 sequence: CASTAGGLRSEQFI. Written as DNA, the CDR3 is TGTGCCAGCACCGCCGGGGGCCTAAGGAGTGAGCAGTTCATC. The V and J genes are TRBV28 and TRBJ2-1; D possibly uses TRBD1 or TRBD2 (6 bases each). This CDR3 region has 14 residues. Trimming cost V 7 bases and J 9 bases, with 19 bases left between them. The V gene's germline CDR1 is MDHEN and CDR2 SYDVKM.

Only a few counts were recorded for this clonotype. The junction differs from germline at one of its ends, possibly a read error. The chain recombines TRBV6-6 with TRBJ1-1; D gene uncertain. Germline V gene data show CDR1 as MNHNY and CDR2 as SVGAGI (reference sequence). CDR3 length equals 12 residues. As DNA, the CDR3 is TGTGCCAGCAGTTACGGGAAAGCAGGAGAATACTTT. It is translated as CASSYGKAGEYF.

The chain has TRBV5-5 and TRBJ2-1; 7 positions agree with TRBD2. This CDR3 comprises 17 residues. V lost 0 bases and J lost 0; bases outside the gene matches: 6. Germline V CDR1 and CDR2: SGHKS, YYEKEE (reference sequence). The CDR3 loop is CASSLEWRGSSYNEQFF. The CDR3 DNA is TGTGCCAGCAGCTTGGAGTGGCGGGGGAGCTCCTACAATGAGCAGTTCTTC.

This clonotype was seen a handful of times. The chain has TRBV3-1 and TRBJ1-5; 8 bases match TRBD1. Germline CDR1 is LGHDT and CDR2 is YNNKEL (reference sequence). V lost 6 bases and J lost 9; bases outside the gene matches: 7. This CDR3 is built from 13 residues. The CDR3 region has the DNA TGTGCCAGCAGTCAACGGACAGGGCGGCCCCAGCATTTT. This gives the protein CASSQRTGRPQHF.